Following are 30 T cell receptor beta chains from one sample sequenced in a study of T cells in Graves' hyperthyroidism and ophthalmopathy. TCR beta CDR3 regions were amplified from RNA transcripts. Primed by the HTBI set, a first-round RT-PCR was run on the TCR CDR3. TCRdb independently ran MiXCR on the multiplex PCR reads; one entry per CDR3 protein. This table holds hundreds of thousands of distinct CDR3 sequences, 46% found once. Sequences were obtained from peripheral blood or thyroid tissue (not recorded which). The receptors originated from a woman between 18 and 29 years old with Graves' hyperthyroidism.

The gene calls are TRBV7-3 and TRBJ1-2; maybe TRBD1 (5 bases). Germline assignment: CDR1 SGHTA and CDR2 FQGTGA. The CDR3 sequence is 13 residues long. Trimming left V 8 bases short and J 5 bases short, with 15 bases between. CDR3 sequence: CASGPDRDYGYTF. The DNA for the CDR3 is TGTGCCAGCGGCCCCGACAGAGATTATGGCTACACCTTC.

This clonotype came up a few times. The genes are TRBV2 and TRBJ1-5; 7 bases are a match to TRBD1. V shed 5 bases, J shed 7 bases, and the junction held 11 bases outside the gene matches. Germline V CDR1 and CDR2: SNHLY, FYNNEI. The CDR3 loop spans 15 amino acids. This chain's CDR3 is CASSSRGPSEQPQHF. The CDR3 DNA follows: TGTGCCAGCAGTTCGAGGGGGCCGTCTGAGCAGCCCCAGCATTTT.

About this clonotype itself: This may stem from a read error, because a much larger clone lies one nucleotide away. The CDR3 here is CANSGREVLTGELFF. In DNA form, the CDR3 reads TGTGCCAACAGTGGCAGGGAGGTCCTCACCGGGGAGCTGTTTTTT. The chain recombines TRBV2 with TRBJ2-2, with TRBD2 as a possible D gene (6 bases). The CDR3 has 15 residues. CDR1 and CDR2 from the germline V gene are SNHLY and FYNNEI. The whole variable domain, filled in from reference TRBV2 and TRBJ2-2, reads EPEVTQTPSHQVTQMGQEVILRCVPISNHLYFYWYRQILGQKVEFLVSFYNNEISEKSEIFDDQFSVERPDGSNFTLKIRSTKLEDSAMYFCANSGREVLTGELFFGEGSRLTVL.

This chain connects TRBV19 to TRBJ2-3; 10 nucleotides align to TRBD2. The V gene end was trimmed by 7 bases and the J gene end by 4 bases; junction bases not matched to a gene: 5. CDR1 and CDR2 from the germline V gene are LNHDA and SQIVND (reference sequence). This CDR3 is 14 amino acids long. Here the CDR3 DNA reads TGTGCCAGTATCCCTAGCGGGAGTGCAGATACGCAGTATTTT. Protein sequence: CASIPSGSADTQYF.

The chain joins TRBV15 to TRBJ1-4; TRBD1 is a possible D gene (5 bases). Trimming took 1 base from V and 5 from J, leaving 14 bases between them. CDR1 LNHNV and CDR2 YYDKDF come from the germline V gene (reference sequence). CDR3 length: 16 residues. This CDR3 is CATSRAPGVENEKLFF. The CDR3 bases are TGTGCCACCAGCAGAGCCCCGGGGGTTGAGAATGAAAAACTGTTTTTT.

The chain joins TRBV7-2 to TRBJ1-1; D gene uncertain. Germline V gene sequence: CDR1 SGHTA, CDR2 FQGNSA. Trimming took 5 bases from V and 4 from J, leaving 17 bases between them. The CDR3 runs 15 residues. The CDR3 DNA reads as TGTGCCAGCAGCCCTCGTGCACAGTCGAGCACTGAAGCTTTCTTT. Its translation is CASSPRAQSSTEAFF.

This clonotype came up a few times. V is TRBV27 and J is TRBJ1-1; TRBD1 is a possible D gene (5 bases). V was cut by 6 bases and J by 5 bases, with 13 bases left in between. The germline CDR1 and CDR2 sequences are MNHEY and SMNVEV (reference sequence). CDR3 size: 13 residues. The CDR3 sequence is CASRTTDKTEAFF. CDR3 coding DNA: TGTGCCAGCAGGACGACGGACAAGACTGAAGCTTTCTTT.

The chain joins TRBV24-1 to TRBJ1-2; TRBD1 agrees at 9 bases. This CDR3 is 15 amino acids long. J lost 6 bases, V lost 11 bases, and 15 bases had no gene match. CDR1 is KGHDR and CDR2 is SFDVKD in the germline V gene. As DNA, the CDR3 is TGTGCCAGCTCGCATGCTCCGACAGGGGGGGATGGCTACACCTTC. Its translation is CASSHAPTGGDGYTF.

Regarding this clonotype: Germline and junction disagree at one end, which may indicate a read error. The chain couples TRBV7-6 to TRBJ1-2, with a possible D match to TRBD1 (5 bases). Germline V gene data show CDR1 as SGHVS and CDR2 as FNYEAQ. The CDR3 has 13 amino acids. The chain's CDR3 is CAGSPTGIYGYTF. CDR3 DNA: TGTGCCGGCAGCCCAACAGGAATATATGGCTACACCTTC.

There are many counts of this clonotype. DNA of the CDR3: TGTGCCAGTAGTATAGCGGCACAGCGCTACGAGCAGTACTTC. Encoded protein: CASSIAAQRYEQYF. The chain has TRBV19 and TRBJ2-7; D is ambiguous. Trimming removed 1 base from V and 3 bases from J, with 10 bases in between. Germline assignment: CDR1 LNHDA and CDR2 SQIVND (reference sequence). The CDR3 loop spans 14 amino acids.

A remark on this clonotype: Compared with germline, one end of the junction differs, possibly owing to a read error. The rearrangement joins TRBV2 to TRBJ1-1; 8 nucleotides line up with TRBD1. The CDR3 is 11 amino acids. CDR1 and CDR2 from the germline V gene are SNHLY and FYNNEI. The CDR3 is CATSRDRRAFF. The CDR3 bases are TGTGCCACCAGTCGGGACAGGCGGGCTTTCTTT.

The count of this clonotype is one. The chain uses TRBV6-1 and TRBJ2-7, with D tentatively TRBD1 or TRBD2 (5 bases each). This CDR3 spans 15 amino acids. The germline V gene has CDR1 MNHNS and CDR2 SASEGT. Trimming shortened V by 6 bases and J by 2 bases, and 17 bases separated the two germline ends. CDR3 protein: CASSVAPGRTYEQYF. The CDR3 DNA follows: TGTGCCAGCAGCGTAGCACCGGGACGGACCTACGAGCAGTACTTC.

Details on this clonotype: Its ends do not fully match the called genes, so a read error is possible. The chain recombines TRBV20-1 with TRBJ1-6, with D perhaps TRBD1 (6 bases). Germline V lookup: CDR1 DFQATT, CDR2 SNEGSKA (reference sequence). There are 14 residues in the CDR3. The CDR3 spells CSASSVQGGSPLHF. The DNA for the CDR3 is TGTAGTGCTAGTTCGGTACAGGGCGGTTCACCCCTCCACTTT.

This chain uses TRBV24-1 with TRBJ1-5; D call uncertain. CDR1 is KGHDR and CDR2 is SFDVKD in the germline V gene. V lost 5 bases, J lost 4 bases, and 11 bases lay in between. The CDR3 has 14 residues. CDR3 in amino acids: CATSVAADNQPQHF. Here the CDR3 DNA reads TGTGCCACCAGTGTTGCGGCCGATAATCAGCCCCAGCATTTT.

The V gene is TRBV7-6, the J gene TRBJ2-7, with 10 nucleotides matching TRBD1. Per germline, CDR1 SGHVS and CDR2 FNYEAQ. V dropped 5 bases and J dropped 4; count of bases not matched to a gene: 8. The CDR3 runs to 15 residues. The CDR3 DNA is TGTGCCAGCAGCACCCCGGGACAGGGGCCGTACGAGCAGTACTTC. It encodes CASSTPGQGPYEQYF.

A word on this clonotype: A much larger clone lies one base from this, so it may be a read error. The rearrangement links TRBV10-3 to TRBJ1-4, with 9 bases fitting TRBD1. The CDR3 has 14 amino acids. CDR1 and CDR2 (germline): ENHRY, SYGVKD. The CDR3 spells CATSPGTGPEKLFF. CDR3 in DNA: TGTGCCACCAGTCCCGGGACAGGGCCCGAAAAACTGTTTTTT.

The sample holds a few counts of this clonotype. V usage is TRBV2 and J usage is TRBJ1-1; no firm D call. There are 14 residues in the CDR3. Trimming shortened V by 5 bases and J by 1 base, and 11 bases separated the two germline ends. Germline V CDR1 and CDR2: SNHLY, FYNNEI. CDR3 protein: CASSNGNPNTEAFF. The DNA for the CDR3 is TGTGCCAGCAGTAACGGGAACCCGAACACTGAAGCTTTCTTT. Variable domain in full (rest from reference TRBV2 and TRBJ1-1): EPEVTQTPSHQVTQMGQEVILRCVPISNHLYFYWYRQILGQKVEFLVSFYNNEISEKSEIFDDQFSVERPDGSNFTLKIRSTKLEDSAMYFCASSNGNPNTEAFFGQGTRLTVV.

V gene TRBV19 combines with J gene TRBJ1-1; D gene uncertain. Germline CDR1 LNHDA, CDR2 SQIVND (reference sequence). The CDR3 extends over 13 amino acids. Trimming removed 5 bases at V and 5 bases at J, with 12 bases between. CDR3 in amino acids: CASSVIGFTEAFF. CDR3 DNA sequence: TGTGCCAGTAGTGTGATTGGGTTTACTGAAGCTTTCTTT.

This clonotype has at least ten counts. This sequence joins TRBV29-1 and TRBJ1-4, with TRBD1 identical over 8 bases. V dropped 6 bases and J dropped 8; count of bases not matched to a gene: 8. The CDR3 contains 13 residues. Germline CDR1 is SQVTM and CDR2 is ANQGSEA. CDR3 amino acids: CSVEGQEGEKLFF. The CDR3 coding sequence is TGCAGCGTCGAGGGACAGGAGGGGGAAAAACTGTTTTTT.

This clonotype turned up a few times. This chain connects TRBV2 to TRBJ2-7; 10 nucleotides align to TRBD2. Germline values: CDR1 SNHLY, CDR2 FYNNEI. J lost 0 bases, V lost 5 bases, and 10 bases had no gene match. CDR3 length: 17 amino acids. CDR3 sequence (DNA): TGTGCCAGCAGTCCTCCGGGACTAGCGAGGAGCTCCTACGAGCAGTACTTC. Its translation: CASSPPGLARSSYEQYF.

The sample holds a few counts of this clonotype. The rearrangement links TRBV20-1 to TRBJ1-6; no definite D call. Germline values: CDR1 DFQATT, CDR2 SNEGSKA (reference sequence). This CDR3 has 14 amino acids. Trimming left V 3 bases short and J 4 bases short, with 10 bases between. The CDR3 loop reads CSASSGLYNSPLHF. The CDR3 DNA reads as TGCAGTGCTAGTAGCGGGCTTTATAATTCACCCCTCCACTTT.

The V call is TRBV10-2, the J call TRBJ2-5; D gene uncertain. The V end was cut by 0 bases, the J end by 1 base, with 6 bases between. This CDR3 has 14 residues. Germline CDR1 and CDR2: WSHSY and SAAADI. The CDR3 region is CASSESYSQETQYF. Written as DNA, the CDR3 is TGCGCCAGCAGTGAGTCGTACAGCCAAGAGACCCAGTACTTC.

The chain has TRBV6-2 or TRBV6-3 and TRBJ2-7, with D possibly matching TRBD2 (5 bases). This CDR3 is 12 amino acids long. From germline, CDR1 is MNHEY and CDR2 SVGEGT. Trimming cost V 7 bases and J 2 bases, with 9 bases left between them. The CDR3 coding sequence is TGTGCCAGCAACAGCGGACCCTACGAGCAGTACTTC. Translating it yields CASNSGPYEQYF.

The chain uses TRBV15 and TRBJ1-6; D call uncertain. Trimming cost V 3 bases and J 10 bases, with 13 bases left between them. There are 14 residues in the CDR3. CDR1 and CDR2 (germline): LNHNV, YYDKDF (reference sequence). CDR3 residues: CATSSPEVESPLHF. CDR3 sequence (DNA): TGTGCCACCAGCAGCCCCGAGGTTGAGTCACCCCTCCACTTT.

The J gene is TRBJ1-2, the V gene TRBV29-1; no definite D call. Germline CDR1 reads SQVTM; CDR2 reads ANQGSEA. The length of the CDR3 is 9 residues. The CDR3: CRVREGYTF. The CDR3 region has the DNA TGCAGGGTTCGAGAAGGCTACACCTTC.

In this sample, this clonotype turned up many times. The chain is built from TRBV7-8 and TRBJ2-7; possibly TRBD2 for D (5 bases). The germline V gene encodes CDR1 SGHVS and CDR2 FQNEAQ. The CDR3 has 14 residues. V was clipped by 4 bases and J by 0 bases, with 10 bases between them. Here the CDR3 DNA reads TGTGCCAGCAGCTCCAGCGGTCCCTCCTACGAGCAGTACTTC. Translating gives CASSSSGPSYEQYF.

This clonotype has a count of ten or more. The chain is built from TRBV25-1 and TRBJ1-3; D is undetermined. The CDR3 spans 15 residues. Germline assignment: CDR1 MGHDK and CDR2 SYGVNS. Trimming cost V 3 bases and J 0 bases, with 9 bases left between them. The CDR3 is CASSDVVVSGNTIYF. The CDR3 DNA follows: TGTGCCAGCAGTGACGTGGTTGTCTCTGGAAACACCATATATTTT.

As regards this clonotype: A single base separates this from a much larger clone, so it may be a read error. The rearrangement uses TRBV2 and TRBJ2-7; 11 nucleotides line up with TRBD1. The CDR3 sequence is 13 residues long. J lost 6 bases, V lost 6 bases, and 4 bases had no gene match. Germline V gene data show CDR1 as SNHLY and CDR2 as FYNNEI. CDR3 nucleotides: TGTGCCAGCAGCTGGACAGGGGGCGGCGAGCAGTACTTC. Encoded protein: CASSWTGGGEQYF.

The V gene is TRBV29-1, the J gene TRBJ2-7, with TRBD1 matching over 8 bases. The CDR3 sequence is 15 residues long. Germline V CDR1 and CDR2: SQVTM, ANQGSEA. J was trimmed by 3 bases and V by 1 base; bases with no gene match: 8. The CDR3: CSVEGGRTGLYEQYF. The DNA of the CDR3 is TGCAGCGTTGAAGGTGGTAGGACAGGGCTCTACGAGCAGTACTTC.

This sequence joins TRBV2 and TRBJ2-5; TRBD2 aligns across 7 bases. Germline V CDR1 and CDR2: SNHLY, FYNNEI. J gave up 4 bases and V 0 bases, and 8 bases lay outside the gene matches. The CDR3 covers 16 residues. For the CDR3, the DNA is TGTGCCAGCAGTGAAGCGGGAGGGCCCATGGGAGAGACCCAGTACTTC. Its translation is CASSEAGGPMGETQYF.